The 30 T cell receptor beta chains below were found in one sample sequenced in a study of T cell responses to AZD1222 COVID-19 vaccine. This table comes from immunoSEQ multiplex PCR, and its TCRdb copy is limited to in-frame clones, with some not included. The profile shows more than 95,000 clones, around 90% of them singletons. The material sequenced was peripheral blood, taken 28 days after the second AZD1222 dose. The source is an adult who received the AZD1222 COVID-19 vaccine.

J is TRBJ2-1 and V is TRBV28; D remains ambiguous. Trimming pared 9 bases from V and 7 bases from J, leaving 13 bases between. The germline V gene has CDR1 MDHEN and CDR2 SYDVKM. There are 12 residues in the CDR3. CDR3 DNA sequence: TGTGCCAGTCGCCCCACAATTAATGAGCAGTTCTTC. Protein: CASRPTINEQFF. Looking up the rest from reference TRBV28 and TRBJ2-1 gives the full variable domain: DVKVTQSSRYLVKRTGEKVFLECVQDMDHENMFWYRQDPGLGLRLIYFSYDVKMKEKGDIPEGYSVSREKKERFSLILESASTNQTSMYLCASRPTINEQFFGPGTRLTVL.

The sample holds one count of this clone. The chain is built from TRBV7-2 and TRBJ2-5; 9 positions agree with TRBD1. Germline assignment: CDR1 SGHTA and CDR2 FQGNSA. J gave up 5 bases and V 5 bases, and 6 bases lay outside the gene matches. The CDR3 sequence is 14 residues long. The chain's CDR3 is CASSETGGGETQYF. The CDR3 DNA follows: TGTGCCAGCAGCGAGACAGGGGGTGGGGAGACCCAGTACTTC.

This clone was detected only once. The chain joins TRBV9 to TRBJ2-1, with 8 nucleotides matching TRBD2. Germline CDR1 and CDR2: SGDLS and YYNGEE. CDR3 length equals 17 residues. The V and J ends lost 0 bases and 6 bases, in that order; junction bases with no gene match: 11. The CDR3 spells CASSVAAGGLGGNEQFF. DNA of the CDR3: TGTGCCAGCAGCGTAGCTGCGGGAGGCTTGGGGGGCAATGAGCAGTTCTTC.

This chain connects TRBV11-2 to TRBJ1-2; 10 bases fit TRBD1. J lost 4 bases, V lost 0 bases, and 8 bases had no gene match. The length of the CDR3 is 17 residues. CDR1 and CDR2 (germline): SGHAT, FQNNGV. The CDR3 loop reads CASSLEGQGRFGYGYTF. Here the CDR3 DNA reads TGTGCCAGCAGCTTAGAGGGACAGGGGCGTTTCGGCTATGGCTACACCTTC.

This chain links TRBV4-1 with TRBJ2-7; 12 bases line up with TRBD2. The CDR3 sequence is 17 residues long. V shed 1 base, J shed 0 bases, and the junction held 4 bases outside the gene matches. In germline, CDR1 is MGHRA, CDR2 YSYEKL. The CDR3: CASSQAKTSGSSYEQYF. CDR3 DNA sequence: TGCGCCAGCAGCCAAGCAAAGACTAGCGGGAGCTCCTACGAGCAGTACTTC.

The V call is TRBV5-1, the J call TRBJ1-1; no clear D gene. The germline V gene encodes CDR1 SGHRS and CDR2 YFSETQ. V lost 4 bases, J lost 0 bases, and 7 bases lay in between. This CDR3 is built from 13 residues. The DNA of the CDR3 is TGCGCCAGCAGCCCAGATATGAACACTGAAGCTTTCTTT. It yields the protein CASSPDMNTEAFF.

The V call is TRBV6-5, the J call TRBJ2-1, with D perhaps matching TRBD2 (5 bases). The germline gives CDR1 MNHEY, CDR2 SVGAGI. The CDR3 sequence is 11 residues long. Trimming removed 8 bases from V and 9 bases from J, with 11 bases in between. Written as DNA, the CDR3 is TGTGCCAGCGAGGGTGAGGGTGAGCAGTTCTTC. Translating gives CASEGEGEQFF.

The chain combines TRBV5-1 with TRBJ2-3; D remains ambiguous. Germline CDR1 SGHRS, CDR2 YFSETQ. Trimming pared 0 bases from V and 9 bases from J, leaving 5 bases between. The CDR3 totals 11 residues. The chain's CDR3 is CASSLATTQYF. The DNA of the CDR3 is TGCGCCAGCAGCTTGGCGACAACGCAGTATTTT.

The chain couples TRBV12-3 or TRBV12-4 to TRBJ1-6; D unresolved. V was clipped by 6 bases and J by 7 bases, with 10 bases between them. The CDR3 has 13 residues. The CDR3 here is CASSSERNSPLHF. The DNA for the CDR3 is TGTGCCAGCAGCTCAGAGAGGAATTCACCCCTCCACTTT.

The V and J genes are TRBV4-3 and TRBJ2-5, with TRBD2 matching over 7 bases. Germline values: CDR1 LGHNA, CDR2 YSLEER. Trimming took 1 base from V and 3 from J; bases not matched to a gene: 8. The CDR3 contains 16 residues. This CDR3 is CASSQVFGLAEETQYF. The CDR3 nucleotides are TGCGCCAGCAGCCAAGTTTTTGGGCTAGCGGAAGAGACCCAGTACTTC.

This chain links TRBV6-4 with TRBJ2-2; D ambiguous. The CDR3 has 13 amino acids. The germline gives CDR1 MRHNA, CDR2 SNTAGT. The V gene lost 3 bases and the J gene lost 3 bases, with 5 bases spanning the gap. Here the CDR3 reads CASSDWDTGELFF. The CDR3 DNA follows: TGTGCCAGCAGTGATTGGGACACCGGGGAGCTGTTTTTT.

Notes on this clone: The junction and the germline gene differ at one end; a read error may be behind it. V and J are TRBV30 and TRBJ1-1; D is unclear. The CDR3 runs 12 residues. Per the germline V gene, CDR1 is GTSNPN and CDR2 is SVGIG (reference sequence). The CDR3: CAWKGLLRPSFF. DNA of the CDR3: TGTGCCTGGAAAGGACTTTTGCGCCCCTCCTTTTTT.

The chain uses TRBV5-4 and TRBJ2-1, with 13 bases identical to TRBD2. Losses at the gene ends were 4 bases for V and 5 bases for J; bases not matched to a gene: 3. Germline lookup yields CDR1 SGHNT and CDR2 YYREEE (reference sequence). The CDR3 covers 15 residues. The CDR3 spells CASSPGTSGNNEQFF. The CDR3 bases are TGTGCCAGCAGCCCCGGGACTAGCGGGAACAATGAGCAGTTCTTC.

The chain has TRBV28 and TRBJ1-4; 12 nucleotides match TRBD1. V lost 5 bases, J lost 5 bases, and 24 bases stayed unmatched. Germline V gene lookup returns CDR1 MDHEN and CDR2 SYDVKM. The CDR3 is 22 amino acids. The CDR3 nucleotides read TGTGCCAGCAGTCAAAACCGGGGGTTTATCGGGACAGGGGGCTTTTGGAATGAAAAACTGTTTTTT. Translated, it gives CASSQNRGFIGTGGFWNEKLFF.

The chain is built from TRBV7-2 and TRBJ1-5, with D unclear. Trimming cost V 5 bases and J 0 bases, with 14 bases left between them. This CDR3 is built from 16 residues. Per the germline V gene, CDR1 is SGHTA and CDR2 is FQGNSA. CDR3 coding DNA: TGTGCCAGCAGCAAGTCCGGGAGTTATAGCAATCAGCCCCAGCATTTT. The encoded protein is CASSKSGSYSNQPQHF.

This rearrangement joins TRBV19 to TRBJ2-2; no reliable D call. Germline loops: CDR1 LNHDA, CDR2 SQIVND (reference sequence). The CDR3 runs 16 residues. V was trimmed by 7 bases and J by 0 bases, leaving 15 bases between them. The CDR3 bases are TGTGCCAGTACCACCCTTGGCGGCGCGAACACCGGGGAGCTGTTTTTT. Translated, it gives CASTTLGGANTGELFF.

This clone has only a few counts. The V and J genes are TRBV10-3 and TRBJ2-5, with D perhaps matching TRBD1 (6 bases). Germline V CDR1 and CDR2: ENHRY, SYGVKD. This CDR3 is 20 amino acids long. Trimming pared 3 bases from V and 4 bases from J, leaving 30 bases between. CDR3 protein: CAISDTQRRIDRLPRETQYF. The CDR3 coding sequence is TGTGCCATCAGTGATACCCAACGGCGTATCGACAGGTTGCCGCGAGAGACCCAGTACTTC.

The genes are TRBV9 and TRBJ2-3; 7 positions match TRBD1. The CDR3 length is 15 residues. Looked up from germline, CDR1 is SGDLS and CDR2 is YYNGEE. V lost 4 bases and J lost 2; bases outside the gene matches: 7. CDR3 DNA: TGTGCCAGCAGCCCCAGAACAGGGGACACAGATACGCAGTATTTT. Its translation: CASSPRTGDTDTQYF.

The rearrangement links TRBV3-1 (or the pseudogene TRBV3-2) to TRBJ2-3, with D possibly matching TRBD1 (7 bases). Germline values: CDR1 LGHDT, CDR2 YNNKEL (reference sequence). The CDR3 length is 13 residues. V gave up 5 bases and J gave up 6 bases, with 12 bases separating them. The CDR3 DNA reads TGTGCCAGCAGCTCAGGGGGGTTTGATACGCAGTATTTT. This sequence encodes CASSSGGFDTQYF.

This clone is a singleton in its sample. This chain joins TRBV6-5 and TRBJ1-1; D not certain. There are 12 residues in the CDR3. Trimming pared 0 bases from V and 7 bases from J, leaving 6 bases between. CDR1 MNHEY and CDR2 SVGAGI come from the germline V gene. Here the CDR3 reads CASSYSVLEAFF. The CDR3, as DNA: TGTGCCAGCAGTTACTCGGTTCTTGAAGCTTTCTTT.

This rearrangement joins TRBV6-2 or TRBV6-3 to TRBJ1-5; unclear D gene. Trimming stripped 2 bases from V and 0 bases from J, with 8 bases between. The CDR3 has 15 residues. CDR1 and CDR2 (germline): MNHEY, SVGEGT. The CDR3 spells CASSYRSYSNQPQHF. The CDR3 DNA is TGTGCCAGCAGTTACAGGTCCTATAGCAATCAGCCCCAGCATTTT.

This rearrangement joins TRBV27 to TRBJ1-6; 7 bases map to TRBD1. In germline, CDR1 is MNHEY, CDR2 SMNVEV (reference sequence). The junction had 16 bases not matched to a gene; V was cut back by 5 bases and J by 9 bases. The CDR3 has 17 residues. The CDR3 coding sequence is TGTGCCAGCAGTCCCAACAGGGGTTCTGAGTTGCGTTCACCCCTCCACTTT. Encoded protein: CASSPNRGSELRSPLHF.

This chain uses TRBV29-1 with TRBJ2-3; D gene ambiguous. This CDR3 region has 13 residues. Trimming shortened V by 5 bases and J by 0 bases, and 9 bases separated the two germline ends. Germline V gene data show CDR1 as SQVTM and CDR2 as ANQGSEA. In DNA form, the CDR3 reads TGCAGCGTTAGACGGGCTAGCACAGATACGCAGTATTTT. Its protein product is CSVRRASTDTQYF.

The V call is TRBV6-2 or TRBV6-3, the J call TRBJ1-1; the D gene is possibly TRBD1 (5 bases). Looked up from germline, CDR1 is MNHEY and CDR2 is SVGEGT. The CDR3 has 13 residues. Trimming left V 2 bases short and J 1 base short, with 5 bases between. CDR3 loop: CASSYGQNTEAFF. The CDR3, as DNA: TGTGCCAGCAGTTACGGACAGAACACTGAAGCTTTCTTT.

The count of this clone is one. The chain combines TRBV7-9 with TRBJ1-5; no firm D call. This CDR3 region has 13 residues. The V end lost 1 base, the J end lost 6 bases, and 7 bases lay between the germline ends. Germline CDR1 and CDR2: SEHNR and FQNEAQ (reference sequence). The CDR3 loop reads CASSLESAQPQHF. The DNA for the CDR3 is TGTGCCAGCAGCTTAGAGTCCGCTCAGCCCCAGCATTTT.

The rearrangement joins TRBV4-3 to TRBJ2-7; D may be TRBD2 (6 bases). CDR1 LGHNA and CDR2 YSLEER come from the germline V gene. The CDR3 covers 12 residues. The germline V and J ends were trimmed by 0 bases and 7 bases, with 7 bases remaining between them. CDR3 sequence (DNA): TGCGCCAGCAGCCAAGAAGGAGGGGAGCAGTACTTC. Translation gives CASSQEGGEQYF.

This chain joins TRBV7-8 and TRBJ2-1; D is uncertain. V gave up 5 bases and J gave up 6 bases, with 17 bases separating them. This CDR3 has 15 residues. Germline V CDR1 and CDR2: SGHVS, FQNEAQ. The CDR3 DNA reads TGTGCCAGCAGCGTACGGACCACAGACTCCAATGAGCAGTTCTTC. The encoded protein is CASSVRTTDSNEQFF.

This clone was found once. The chain has TRBV30 and TRBJ2-1; unclear D gene. Trimming stripped 0 bases from V and 12 bases from J, with 9 bases between. The CDR3 has 11 amino acids. Per the germline V gene, CDR1 is GTSNPN and CDR2 is SVGIG (reference sequence). Here the CDR3 reads CAWSVAIGQFF. The CDR3 DNA follows: TGTGCCTGGAGTGTGGCCATCGGGCAGTTCTTC.

The rearrangement links TRBV4-1 to TRBJ2-7; TRBD2 matches 12 bases. The CDR3 length is 14 residues. Trimming took 1 base from V and 7 from J; bases not matched to a gene: 2. Germline V gene data show CDR1 as MGHRA and CDR2 as YSYEKL. This chain's CDR3 is CASSQAGTSGEQYF. DNA of the CDR3: TGCGCCAGCAGCCAAGCCGGGACTAGCGGGGAGCAGTACTTC.

V gene TRBV28 combines with J gene TRBJ2-3; 13 bases are shared with TRBD2. The J segment lost 3 bases and the V segment lost 3 bases, leaving 3 bases of the junction unmatched. The CDR3 is 16 amino acids. Germline V gene sequence: CDR1 MDHEN, CDR2 SYDVKM. The CDR3 reads CASSFRTSGSTDTQYF. The CDR3 nucleotides read TGTGCCAGCAGTTTTCGGACTAGCGGGAGTACAGATACGCAGTATTTT.